Only a few counts were recorded for the clone carrying this T cell receptor (beta chain). Its antigen is not known. This entry is derived from a study of naive and memory T cell subsets. Study-level findings and limits: Possibly reflecting memory cells re-expressing CD45RA, a few larger clonotypes occurred in naive repertoires, especially CD8. In CD4 and CD8 cells, diversity dropped from naive through EMRA.

V trimming: 8 bases; J trimming: 7 bases; junction bases outside the gene matches: 14. Germline V lookup: CDR1 LNHDA, CDR2 SQIVND (reference sequence). This CDR3 is 15 amino acids long. Two oligonucleotides, mixed equimolar, formed the beta constant-region primer covering TRBC1 and TRBC2. Nested alpha and beta constant-region primers with the SP2 primer drove four PCR rounds on ligated cDNA. MiXCR, run by TCRdb on the UMI-ligation and nested PCR reads, gives a single entry per CDR3 protein. The table lists around 83,000 distinct CDR3 sequences, roughly 10% of them singletons. The source of this sequence is a human donor in good health. Sequences were obtained from naive CD4+ T cells from blood. The chain has TRBV19 and TRBJ1-2; TRBD1 matches at 9 bases. The chain's CDR3 is CASVPSGQGFVGYTF. CDR3 nucleotides: TGTGCCAGTGTACCCTCGGGACAGGGTTTCGTTGGCTACACCTTC.